This T cell receptor beta chain was identified during a study of T cell clonality in common variable immunodeficiency (dated by TCRdb to between 2014 and 2017). Points the paper makes about the study in general: According to the authors, figuring out what caused the increased clonality in CVID would require sequencing the repertoires of T cell subpopulations. CVID subjects shared fewer TCRbeta clones with each other than healthy controls did (p < 0.0001). Reportedly, TCRbeta sequences from CVID had fewer deletions and N-nucleotide insertions, and highly modified clones with 13 or more V deletions were absent from CVID. Patient heterogeneity within the CVID cohort put limits on correlating repertoire features with clinical complications. TCRbeta clonality was higher in CVID subjects than in healthy controls (t-test p = 0.018), and the increase was most characteristic of about a third of subjects. Even though DNA input was the same, control samples had an average of approximately 82,000 unique sequences each, compared with approximately 32,000 in CVID samples.

Most of the CVID patients and most of the healthy controls were of Caucasian heritage. Heparinized peripheral whole blood samples of roughly 5 to 9 ml were obtained from each donor. Genomic DNA from adults with common variable immune deficiency (CVID) and from healthy adult controls was used for sequencing of TCRbeta CDR3 repertoires. The control group was made up of about 22 healthy adult volunteers (about ten male and 12 female) whose ages ranged from roughly 23 to 70 years, with a mean age of approximately 32. To isolate peripheral blood mononuclear cells, diluted blood was subjected to density centrifugation over Hypaque 1077 or Ficoll-Paque. Genomic DNA was obtained from unsorted mononuclear cells using either Qiagen column purification or a centrifugation-based method. The CDR3 spans 11 residues, from the cysteine through the phenylalanine. Shown are 24 bases from within the CDR3, in frame from base 1. CDR1 and CDR2, looked up from the germline V gene (reference sequence), are SEHNR and FQNEAQ.

Equivalent amounts of genomic DNA from CVID and control samples were used as sequencing input. For every sample, a 60 bp segment covering the rearranged TCRbeta CDR3 region was amplified and then sequenced. The immunoSEQ assay, a bias-corrected multiplex PCR combined with high-throughput sequencing, was used for TCRbeta amplification. Per the original workflow: Each unique nucleotide sequence was treated as a clone and annotated with V, D and J genes, copy number and frequency. Sequences were labeled productive if in frame, and non-productive if out of frame or containing stop codons. As previously described, clonality was computed from Shannon's entropy. The predicted amino acid sequences of productive clones were used to derive mean CDR3 Kyte-Doolittle hydropathy. Hierarchical clustering of scaled V gene usage was performed with the R hclust function using Manhattan distance and complete linkage. Clone sharing by CDR3 amino acid sequence was assessed by resampling 12 repertoires per group over 100 rounds. Repertoires were searched for approximately 70 published EBV-specific and approximately 240 published CMV-specific TCRbeta sequences. Analysis left out a couple of CVID samples that produced under 10,000 sequences, so a few dozen CVID repertoires remained. The immuneACCESS repertoire file appears here via TCRdb, limited to in-frame rearrangements. These files lack a portion of the clones; in checked studies, under half of the deficit traces to unresolved V genes, and the cause of the others is not known. Clone size and the V and J calls come from that table; the DNA yielded D and trimming. This sample has tens of thousands of clones, none of them a singleton. The ten largest make up roughly 3.5% of the sample.

This clone was picked up a small number of times. It lacks a known antigen. From the germline J gene comes the end of the CDR3, since the read stops 3 residues before it. This chain is built from TRBV7-9 and TRBJ1-2; the D gene cannot be named for sure. Material: peripheral blood mononuclear cells. This receptor was obtained from a person aged 18 to 69 in good health. The CDR3 protein sequence reads: CASSALSDYTF. CDR3 DNA, as far as it was read: TGTGCCAGCAGCGCTCTTAGTGAC.